The clone carrying this TCR beta chain appeared a few times. The data were obtained in a study of CD8 T cells in Susac syndrome. The authors reverse transcribed roughly 0.5 to 1 ug RNA with random hexamers. TCRdb recomputed calls from the immunoSEQ multiplex PCR reads with MiXCR, one row per CDR3 protein. The sample yields under 80,000 distinct CDR3 sequences, roughly 91% seen once. CD8+ and CD4+ T cells from blood underwent TCR beta sequencing, which was carried out in a high-throughput format. CDR1 is MNHNS, CDR2 SASEGT, per germline. This CDR3 spans 15 amino acids. With 7 bases removed from V and 2 bases from J, the gap between germline ends came to 15 bases.

The sequenced sample was CD4+ T cells from PBMCs. The rearrangement links TRBV6-1 to TRBJ1-5, with D possibly TRBD1 on 5 matching bases. This sequence was found in a human donor with Susac syndrome. In DNA, the CDR3 is TGTGCCAGCATGCATGCGGGGGACGGCAATCAGCCCCAGCATTTT. It translates to CASMHAGDGNQPQHF.